This T cell receptor (beta chain) is from a study of cytomegalovirus exposure and HLA in healthy donors. General study findings and limits: Roughly uniform depth of sequencing across donors was assumed in presence/absence analyses. For most TCR beta V segments, an earlier analysis put the productive rate at about 87% or about 30% of the time. V- and J-gene trimming in TCR beta was tied to a missense DCLRE1C variant by an analysis performed later. Reports credit the classifier with highly specific, highly sensitive diagnosis of cytomegalovirus status.

The study ran its PCR with 60 Vbeta and 13 Jbeta primers. Sequenced by immunoSEQ multiplex PCR; TCRdb stores in-frame clones only, minus some. The repertoire consists of about 150,000 clones, with approximately 83% occurring once and the leading ten covering around 1.4%. For this clone: As yet, its antigen is unknown. Other DNA sequences in this specimen translate into the identical CDR3.

This CDR3 has 15 residues. Trimming at V came to 6 bases and at J to 5 bases, leaving 7 bases not matched to a gene. The V gene's germline CDR1 is SGHTA and CDR2 FQGNSA. The sample consisted of PBMCs. The V call is TRBV7-2, the J call TRBJ2-2; TRBD1 agrees at 9 bases. This TCR came from a woman under 30 in good health and CMV-seronegative. The CDR3 DNA reads TGTGCCAGCAGGCCCGGGACAGGGAGAACCGGGGAGCTGTTTTTT. Encoded protein: CASRPGTGRTGELFF.